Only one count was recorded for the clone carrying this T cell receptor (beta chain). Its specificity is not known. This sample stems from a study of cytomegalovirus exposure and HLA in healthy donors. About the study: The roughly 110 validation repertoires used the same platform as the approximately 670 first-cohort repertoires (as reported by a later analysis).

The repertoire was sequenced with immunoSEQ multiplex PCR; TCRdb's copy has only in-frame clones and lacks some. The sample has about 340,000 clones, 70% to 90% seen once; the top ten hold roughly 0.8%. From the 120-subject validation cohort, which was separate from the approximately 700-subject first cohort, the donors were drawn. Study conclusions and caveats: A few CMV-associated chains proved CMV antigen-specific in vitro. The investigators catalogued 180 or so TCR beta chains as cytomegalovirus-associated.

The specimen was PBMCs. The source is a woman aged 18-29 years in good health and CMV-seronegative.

CDR3 region: CSAVAGEGEQYF. In DNA, the CDR3 is TGCAGCGCAGTAGCGGGAGAGGGCGAGCAGTACTTC. The chain recombines TRBV29-1 with TRBJ2-7, with TRBD2 matching 9 bases. The CDR3 runs to 12 residues. V lost 7 bases and J lost 6; bases outside the gene matches: 7. Germline V gene sequence: CDR1 SQVTM, CDR2 ANQGSEA.